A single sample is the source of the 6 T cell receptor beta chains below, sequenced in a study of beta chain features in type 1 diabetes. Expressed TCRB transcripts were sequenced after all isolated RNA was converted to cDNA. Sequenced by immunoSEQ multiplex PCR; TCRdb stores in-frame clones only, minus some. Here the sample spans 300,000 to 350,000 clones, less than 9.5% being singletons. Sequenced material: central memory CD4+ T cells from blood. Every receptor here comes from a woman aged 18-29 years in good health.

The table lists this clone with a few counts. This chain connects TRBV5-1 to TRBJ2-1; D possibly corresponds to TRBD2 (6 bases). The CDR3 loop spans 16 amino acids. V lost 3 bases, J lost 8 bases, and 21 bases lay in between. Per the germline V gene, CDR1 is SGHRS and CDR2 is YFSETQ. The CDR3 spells CASSSNSPTSGHEQFF. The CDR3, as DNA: TGCGCCAGCAGCTCAAACAGCCCGACTAGTGGCCATGAGCAGTTCTTC.

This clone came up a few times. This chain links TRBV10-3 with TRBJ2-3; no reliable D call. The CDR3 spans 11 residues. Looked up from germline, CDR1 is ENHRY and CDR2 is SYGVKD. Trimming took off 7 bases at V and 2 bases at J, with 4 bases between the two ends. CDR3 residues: CAITNTDTQYF. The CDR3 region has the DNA TGTGCCATCACAAACACAGATACGCAGTATTTT.

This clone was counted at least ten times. The CDR3 is CASSRISGASEKLFF. CDR3 sequence (DNA): TGTGCCAGCAGTCGAATATCGGGGGCAAGTGAAAAACTGTTTTTT. The chain links TRBV28 to TRBJ1-4, with D possibly being TRBD1 (6 bases). V lost 5 bases and J lost 7, with 17 bases in between. This CDR3 contains 15 residues. Germline lookup yields CDR1 MDHEN and CDR2 SYDVKM.

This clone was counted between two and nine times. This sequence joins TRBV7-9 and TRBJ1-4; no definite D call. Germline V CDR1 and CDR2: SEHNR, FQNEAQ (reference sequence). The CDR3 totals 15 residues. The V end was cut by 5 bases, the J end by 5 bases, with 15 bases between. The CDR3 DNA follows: TGTGCCAGCAGCCTTACAGCAAATTCCAATGAAAAACTGTTTTTT. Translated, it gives CASSLTANSNEKLFF.

The chain's CDR3 is CSVARARERPFQFF. DNA of the CDR3: TGCAGCGTTGCCAGGGCGCGGGAGCGGCCCTTTCAGTTCTTC. This chain connects TRBV29-1 to TRBJ2-1, with 7 bases matching TRBD2. Looked up from germline, CDR1 is SQVTM and CDR2 is ANQGSEA. This CDR3 spans 14 amino acids. V was clipped by 4 bases and J by 13 bases; unmatched bases: 16.

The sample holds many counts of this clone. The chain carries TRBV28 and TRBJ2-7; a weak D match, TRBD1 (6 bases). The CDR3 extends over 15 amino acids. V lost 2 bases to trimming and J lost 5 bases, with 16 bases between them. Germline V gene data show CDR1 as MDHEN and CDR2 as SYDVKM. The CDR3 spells CASSLGAQGVHEQYF. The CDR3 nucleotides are TGTGCCAGCAGTTTAGGGGCACAGGGAGTCCACGAGCAGTACTTC.